This T cell receptor (beta chain) was found in a study of blood T cell repertoires in COVID-19. The wider study: The cDNA or gDNA used as material had been derived from T cells, B-cell-depleted T cells, or PBMCs.

Data came from immunoSEQ multiplex PCR; TCRdb stores just in-frame clones and leaves some out. This table has about 150,000 clones, roughly four fifths appearing once. This CDR3 comprises 17 residues. The V gene lost 0 bases and the J gene lost 4 bases, with 19 bases spanning the gap. Germline values: CDR1 SGHRS, CDR2 YFSETQ. This receptor was identified in a woman aged 55-69 years with COVID-19, enrolled during active disease. The sequenced sample was peripheral blood. The gene calls are TRBV5-1 and TRBJ1-1; D perhaps matches TRBD1 (6 bases). CDR3 protein: CASSLVGGGSSGTEAFF. Here the CDR3 DNA reads TGCGCCAGCAGCTTGGTGGGAGGGGGATCCTCGGGCACTGAAGCTTTCTTT.